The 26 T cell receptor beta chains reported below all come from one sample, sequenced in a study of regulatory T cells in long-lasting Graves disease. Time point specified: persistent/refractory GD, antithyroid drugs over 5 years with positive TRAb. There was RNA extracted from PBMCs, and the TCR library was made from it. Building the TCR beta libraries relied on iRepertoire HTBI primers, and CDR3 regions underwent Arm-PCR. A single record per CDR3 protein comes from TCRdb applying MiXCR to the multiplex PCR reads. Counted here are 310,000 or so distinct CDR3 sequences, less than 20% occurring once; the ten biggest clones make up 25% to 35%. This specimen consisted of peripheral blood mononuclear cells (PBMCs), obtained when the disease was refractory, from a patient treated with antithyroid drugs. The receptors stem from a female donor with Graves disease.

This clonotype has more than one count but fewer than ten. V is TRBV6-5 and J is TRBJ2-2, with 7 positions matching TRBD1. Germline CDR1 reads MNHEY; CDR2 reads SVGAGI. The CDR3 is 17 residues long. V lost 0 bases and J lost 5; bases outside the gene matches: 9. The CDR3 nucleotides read TGTGCCAGCAGTTACTCGACAGGGAAAAGGGTGACCGGGGAGCTGTTTTTT. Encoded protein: CASSYSTGKRVTGELFF.

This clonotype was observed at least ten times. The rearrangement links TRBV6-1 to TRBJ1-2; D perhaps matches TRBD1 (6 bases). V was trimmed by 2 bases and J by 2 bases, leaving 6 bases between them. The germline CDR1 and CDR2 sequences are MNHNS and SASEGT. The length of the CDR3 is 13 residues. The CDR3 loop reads CASSEQGNYGYTF. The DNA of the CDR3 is TGTGCCAGCAGTGAACAGGGGAACTATGGCTACACCTTC.

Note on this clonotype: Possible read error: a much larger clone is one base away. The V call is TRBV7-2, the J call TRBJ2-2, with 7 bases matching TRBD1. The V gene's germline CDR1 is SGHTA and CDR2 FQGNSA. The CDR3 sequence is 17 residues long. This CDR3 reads CASSLDLNLRGTGELSF. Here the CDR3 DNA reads TGTGCCAGCAGCTTAGACCTGAACCTCAGGGGGACCGGGGAGCTGTCTTTT. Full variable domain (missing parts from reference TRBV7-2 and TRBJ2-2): GAGVSQSPSNKVTEKGKDVELRCDPISGHTALYWYRQSLGQGLEFLIYFQGNSAPDKSGLPSDRFSAERTGGSVSTLTIQRTQQEDSAVYLCASSLDLNLRGTGELSFGEGSRLTVL.

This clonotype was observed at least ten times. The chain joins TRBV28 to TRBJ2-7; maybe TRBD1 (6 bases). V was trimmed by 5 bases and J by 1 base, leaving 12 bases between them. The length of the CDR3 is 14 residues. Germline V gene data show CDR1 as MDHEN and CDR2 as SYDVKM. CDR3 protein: CASSNPTGSYEQYF. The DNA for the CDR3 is TGTGCCAGCAGTAATCCGACAGGATCCTACGAGCAGTACTTC.

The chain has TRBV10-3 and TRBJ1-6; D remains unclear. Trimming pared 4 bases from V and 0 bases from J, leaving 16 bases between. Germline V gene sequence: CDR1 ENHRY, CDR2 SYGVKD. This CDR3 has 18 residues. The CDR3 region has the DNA TGTGCCATCAGTGCAGGACCTGAAGGTGGCTCCTATAATTCACCCCTCCACTTT. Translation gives CAISAGPEGGSYNSPLHF.

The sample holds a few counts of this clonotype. In DNA, the CDR3 is TGCGCCAGCAGCCCGGGCTATACGACAGGTTTATCGCTCGAGCAGTACTTC. Translation gives CASSPGYTTGLSLEQYF. The V call is TRBV5-1, the J call TRBJ2-7, with D perhaps TRBD1 (6 bases). The CDR3 runs to 17 residues. The V gene's germline CDR1 is SGHRS and CDR2 YFSETQ. V lost 4 bases and J lost 6, with 26 bases in between. The variable domain in full, completed from reference TRBV5-1 and TRBJ2-7, reads KAGVTQTPRYLIKTRGQQVTLSCSPISGHRSVSWYQQTPGQGLQFLFEYFSETQRNKGNFPGRFSGRQFSNSRSEMNVSTLELGDSALYLCASSPGYTTGLSLEQYFGPGTRLTVT.

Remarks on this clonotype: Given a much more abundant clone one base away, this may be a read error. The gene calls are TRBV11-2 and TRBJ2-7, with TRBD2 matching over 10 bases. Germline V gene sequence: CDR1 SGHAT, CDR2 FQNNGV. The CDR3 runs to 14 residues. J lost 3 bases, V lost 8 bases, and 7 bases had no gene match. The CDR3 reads CASGHRLAGYEQYF. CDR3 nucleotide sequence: TGTGCCAGCGGCCACAGACTAGCGGGCTACGAGCAGTACTTC.

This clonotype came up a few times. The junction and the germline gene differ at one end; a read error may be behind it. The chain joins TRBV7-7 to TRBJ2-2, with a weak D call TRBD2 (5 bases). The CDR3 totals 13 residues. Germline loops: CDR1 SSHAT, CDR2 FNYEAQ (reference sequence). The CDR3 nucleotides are TGTGCTAGCACCGAGCGGCTCACCGGGGAGCTGTTTTTT. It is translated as CASTERLTGELFF.

The CDR3 sequence: CASSPGQGRNTIYF. The CDR3 bases are TGTGCCAGCTCACCGGGACAGGGGAGAAACACCATATATTTT. The V call is TRBV18, the J call TRBJ1-3; TRBD1 aligns across 10 bases. CDR1 is KGHSH and CDR2 is LQKENI in the germline V gene. The CDR3 loop spans 14 amino acids. V dropped 3 bases and J dropped 5; count of bases not matched to a gene: 1.

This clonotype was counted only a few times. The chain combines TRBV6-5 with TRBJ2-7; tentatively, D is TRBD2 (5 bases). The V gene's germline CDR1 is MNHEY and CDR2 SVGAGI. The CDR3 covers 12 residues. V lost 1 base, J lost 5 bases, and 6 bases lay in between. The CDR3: CASSYYGDEQYF. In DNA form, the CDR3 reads TGTGCCAGCAGTTACTACGGGGACGAGCAGTACTTC.

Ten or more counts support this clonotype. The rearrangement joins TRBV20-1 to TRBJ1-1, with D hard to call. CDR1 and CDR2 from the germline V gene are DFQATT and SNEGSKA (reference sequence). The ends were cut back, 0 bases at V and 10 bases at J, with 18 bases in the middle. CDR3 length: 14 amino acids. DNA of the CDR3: TGCAGTGCTAGAGATCAATACCAGGTAGAATCAGCTTTCTTT. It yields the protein CSARDQYQVESAFF.

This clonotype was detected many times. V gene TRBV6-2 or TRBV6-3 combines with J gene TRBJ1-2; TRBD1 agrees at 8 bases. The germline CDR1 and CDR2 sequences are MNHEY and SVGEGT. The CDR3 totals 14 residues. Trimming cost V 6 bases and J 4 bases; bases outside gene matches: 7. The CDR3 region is CASSYADRAYGYTF. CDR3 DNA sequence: TGTGCCAGCAGCTACGCGGACAGGGCCTATGGCTACACCTTC.

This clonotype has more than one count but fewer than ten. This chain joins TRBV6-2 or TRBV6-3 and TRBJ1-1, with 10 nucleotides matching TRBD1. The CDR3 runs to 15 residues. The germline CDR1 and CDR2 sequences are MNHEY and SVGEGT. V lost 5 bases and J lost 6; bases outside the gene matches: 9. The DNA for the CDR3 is TGTGCCAGCAGTAAACCGGGACAGGGGTATTCTGAAGCTTTCTTT. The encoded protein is CASSKPGQGYSEAFF.

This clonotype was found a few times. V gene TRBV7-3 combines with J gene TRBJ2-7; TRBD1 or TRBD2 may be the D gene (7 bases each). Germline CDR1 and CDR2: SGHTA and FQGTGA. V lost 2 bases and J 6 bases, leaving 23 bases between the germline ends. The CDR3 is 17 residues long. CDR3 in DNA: TGTGCCAGCAGCTTATTGGGGGCGGCAGGGGGAGGGAGCGAGCAGTACTTC. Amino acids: CASSLLGAAGGGSEQYF.

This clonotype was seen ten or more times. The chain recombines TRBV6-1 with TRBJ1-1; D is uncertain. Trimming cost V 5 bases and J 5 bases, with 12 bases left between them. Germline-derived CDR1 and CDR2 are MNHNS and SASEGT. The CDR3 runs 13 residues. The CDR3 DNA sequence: TGTGCCAGCAGTCTCGCTATGACAACTGAAGCTTTCTTT. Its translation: CASSLAMTTEAFF.

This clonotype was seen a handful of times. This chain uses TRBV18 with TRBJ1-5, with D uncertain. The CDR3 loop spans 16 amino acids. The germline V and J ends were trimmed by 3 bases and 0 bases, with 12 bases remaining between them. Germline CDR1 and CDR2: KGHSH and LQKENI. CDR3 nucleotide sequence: TGTGCCAGCTCACCTGGCTCCCTCCTTAGCAATCAGCCCCAGCATTTT. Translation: CASSPGSLLSNQPQHF. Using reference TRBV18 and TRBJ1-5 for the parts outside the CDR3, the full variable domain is NAGVMQNPRHLVRRRGQEARLRCSPMKGHSHVYWYRQLPEEGLKFMVYLQKENIIDESGMPKERFSAEFPKEGPSILRIQQVVRGDSAAYFCASSPGSLLSNQPQHFGDGTRLSIL.

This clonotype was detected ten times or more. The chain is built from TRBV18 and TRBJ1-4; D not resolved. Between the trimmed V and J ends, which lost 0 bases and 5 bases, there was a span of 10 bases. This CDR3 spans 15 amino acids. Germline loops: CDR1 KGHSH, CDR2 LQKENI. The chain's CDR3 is CASSPPPTGNEKLFF. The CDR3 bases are TGTGCCAGCTCACCACCGCCTACGGGGAATGAAAAACTGTTTTTT.

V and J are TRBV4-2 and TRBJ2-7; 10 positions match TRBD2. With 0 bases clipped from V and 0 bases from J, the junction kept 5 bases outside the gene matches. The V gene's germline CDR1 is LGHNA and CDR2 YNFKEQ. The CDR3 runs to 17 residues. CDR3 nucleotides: TGTGCCAGCAGCCAAGAGTCTAGCGGGGGCAGCTCCTACGAGCAGTACTTC. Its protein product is CASSQESSGGSSYEQYF.

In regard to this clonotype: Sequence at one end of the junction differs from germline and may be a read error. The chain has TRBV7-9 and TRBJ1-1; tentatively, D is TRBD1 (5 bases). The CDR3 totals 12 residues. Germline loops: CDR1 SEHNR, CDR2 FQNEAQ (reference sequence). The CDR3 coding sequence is TGTGCCAGCAGCTTCGGGGCTAATGAAGCTTTCTTC. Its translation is CASSFGANEAFF.

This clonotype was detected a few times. The CDR3 DNA follows: TGTGCCAGCAGCCAAGATTGGAGCTCTGGAAACACCATATATTTT. Residues: CASSQDWSSGNTIYF. The V call is TRBV3-1, the J call TRBJ1-3; D is unclear. The CDR3 contains 15 residues. The germline V gene encodes CDR1 LGHDT and CDR2 YNNKEL (reference sequence). With 0 bases removed from V and 0 bases from J, the gap between germline ends came to 6 bases.

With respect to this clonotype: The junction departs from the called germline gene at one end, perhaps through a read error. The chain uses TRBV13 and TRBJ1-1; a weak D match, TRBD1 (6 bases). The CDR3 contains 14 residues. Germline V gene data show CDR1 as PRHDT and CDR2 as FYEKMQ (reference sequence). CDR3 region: CASSPPAGGTETFF. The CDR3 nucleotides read TGTGCCAGCAGCCCCCCGGCCGGGGGCACTGAAACTTTCTTT.

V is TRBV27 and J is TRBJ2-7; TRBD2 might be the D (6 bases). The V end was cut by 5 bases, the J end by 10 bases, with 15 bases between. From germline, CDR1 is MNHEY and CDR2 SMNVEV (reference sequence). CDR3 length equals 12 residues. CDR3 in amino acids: CASSTGTGEQYF. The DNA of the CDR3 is TGTGCCAGCAGTACTGGGACGGGAGAACAGTACTTC.

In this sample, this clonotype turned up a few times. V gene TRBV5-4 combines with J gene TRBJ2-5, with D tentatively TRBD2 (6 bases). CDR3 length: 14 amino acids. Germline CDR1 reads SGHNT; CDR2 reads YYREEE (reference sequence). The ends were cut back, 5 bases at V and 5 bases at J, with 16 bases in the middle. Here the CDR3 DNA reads TGTGCCAGCAGTACCCGGACGGCGGGGGAGACCCAGTACTTC. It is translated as CASSTRTAGETQYF.

CDR3 region: CASSLAGTQGHLYGYTF. The CDR3, as DNA: TGCGCCAGCAGCTTGGCGGGCACTCAAGGGCATCTATATGGCTACACCTTC. The gene calls are TRBV5-1 and TRBJ1-2; no reliable D call. The CDR3 runs to 17 residues. The germline V gene encodes CDR1 SGHRS and CDR2 YFSETQ. V was clipped by 0 bases and J by 5 bases, with 20 bases between them.

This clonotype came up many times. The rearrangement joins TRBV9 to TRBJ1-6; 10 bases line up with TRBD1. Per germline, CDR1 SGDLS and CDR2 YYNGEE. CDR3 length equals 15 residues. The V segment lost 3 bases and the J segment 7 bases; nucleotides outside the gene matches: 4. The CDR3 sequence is CASSARTGGNSPLHF. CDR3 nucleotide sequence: TGTGCCAGCAGCGCCAGGACAGGGGGGAATTCACCCCTCCACTTT.

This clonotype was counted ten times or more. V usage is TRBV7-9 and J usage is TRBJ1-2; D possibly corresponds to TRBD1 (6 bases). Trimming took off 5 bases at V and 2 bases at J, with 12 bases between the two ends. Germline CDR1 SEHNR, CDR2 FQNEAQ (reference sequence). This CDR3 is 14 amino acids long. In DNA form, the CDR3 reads TGTGCCAGCAGCCTCGGACAGCAGAACTATGGCTACACCTTC. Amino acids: CASSLGQQNYGYTF.